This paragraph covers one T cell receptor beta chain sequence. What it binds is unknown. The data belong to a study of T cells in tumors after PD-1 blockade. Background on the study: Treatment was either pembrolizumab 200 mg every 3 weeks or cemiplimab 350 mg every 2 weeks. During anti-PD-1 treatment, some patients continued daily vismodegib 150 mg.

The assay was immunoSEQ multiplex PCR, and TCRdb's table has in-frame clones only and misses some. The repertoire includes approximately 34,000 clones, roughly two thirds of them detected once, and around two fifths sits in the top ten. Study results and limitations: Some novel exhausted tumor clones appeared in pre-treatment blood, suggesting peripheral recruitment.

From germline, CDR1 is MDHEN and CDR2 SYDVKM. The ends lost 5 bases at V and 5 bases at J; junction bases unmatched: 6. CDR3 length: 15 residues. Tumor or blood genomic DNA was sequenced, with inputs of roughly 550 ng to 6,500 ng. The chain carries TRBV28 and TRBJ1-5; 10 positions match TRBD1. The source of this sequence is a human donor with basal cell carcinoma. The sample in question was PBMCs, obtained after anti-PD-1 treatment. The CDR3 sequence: CASSPTGGFHQPQHF. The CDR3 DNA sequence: TGTGCCAGCAGTCCGACAGGGGGCTTTCATCAGCCCCAGCATTTT.